This paragraph covers one T cell receptor (beta chain) sequence. CDR1 is MGHDK, CDR2 SYGVNS, per germline. V trimming: 5 bases; J trimming: 4 bases; junction bases outside the gene matches: 3. The CDR3 has 13 residues. These data belong to a study of blood T cell repertoires in COVID-19. In the study's own analysis: From reference gene primer amplification, estimates of nucleated cell counts were derived. Profiling relied on immunoSEQ multiplex PCR, and the TCRdb table lists in-frame clones only, not all of them. That table supplies the V and J calls and clone size; D and trimming were determined from the DNA. The data hold some 30,000 clones, with 80% to 90% observed a single time.

The V and J genes are TRBV25-1 and TRBJ1-1; 8 bases agree with TRBD1. The material sequenced was peripheral blood. This clonotype originated in an elderly man with acute or convalescent COVID-19. CDR3 amino acids: CASSTTGGTEAFF. The DNA of the CDR3 is TGTGCCAGCAGTACAACAGGGGGCACTGAAGCTTTCTTT.